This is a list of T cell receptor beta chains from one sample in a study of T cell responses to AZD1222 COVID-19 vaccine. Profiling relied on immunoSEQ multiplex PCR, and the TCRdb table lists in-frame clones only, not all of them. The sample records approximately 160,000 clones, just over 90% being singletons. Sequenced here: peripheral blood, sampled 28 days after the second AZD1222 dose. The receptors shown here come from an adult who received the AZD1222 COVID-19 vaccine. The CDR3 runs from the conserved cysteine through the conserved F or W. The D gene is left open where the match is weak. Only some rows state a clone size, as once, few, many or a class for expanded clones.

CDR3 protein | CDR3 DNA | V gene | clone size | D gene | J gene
CSASSGNTEAFF | TGCAGTGCTAGTTCAGGGAACACTGAAGCTTTCTTT | TRBV20-1 | . | . | TRBJ1-1
CAISEGTGISPLHF | TGTGCCATCAGTGAGGGGACAGGGATTTCACCCCTCCACTTT | TRBV10-3 | . | TRBD1 | TRBJ1-6
CASSFQATGSNYGYTF | TGCGCCAGCAGCTTCCAAGCGACAGGGTCTAACTATGGCTACACCTTC | TRBV5-1 | . | TRBD1 | TRBJ1-2
CASSLTPRTTEQYF | TGTGCCAGCAGCCTAACCCCCAGGACTACCGAGCAGTACTTC | TRBV11-2 | . | . | TRBJ2-7
CASSLAGGDYYNEQFF | TGCGCCAGCAGCTTGGCAGGGGGGGACTACTACAATGAGCAGTTCTTC | TRBV5-1 | . | . | TRBJ2-1
CASSQVGGGSGELFF | TGTGCCAGCAGCCAAGTAGGTGGGGGATCCGGGGAGCTGTTTTTT | TRBV3-1/TRBV3-2 | . | . | TRBJ2-2
CASSSSDSSSYNEQFF | TGTGCCAGTAGTTCCTCAGACAGTAGCTCCTACAATGAGCAGTTCTTC | TRBV19 | . | . | TRBJ2-1
CASSPLTGTDYGYTF | TGTGCCAGCAGCCCTTTGACAGGGACGGACTATGGCTACACCTTC | TRBV5-5 | . | TRBD1 | TRBJ1-2
CASRGTYRTYEQYF | TGTGCCAGCAGGGGGACGTATAGAACCTACGAGCAGTACTTC | TRBV6-5 | . | . | TRBJ2-7
CASDPSGIRTDTQYF | TGTGCCAGCGACCCTAGCGGAATTCGCACAGATACGCAGTATTTT | TRBV27 | . | TRBD2 | TRBJ2-3
CASSADGDAYGYTF | TGTGCCAGCTCAGCAGACGGGGATGCCTATGGCTACACCTTC | TRBV18 | . | . | TRBJ1-2
CASSTGTGGSYEQYF | TGTGCCAGCAGTACGGGGACAGGGGGATCCTACGAGCAGTACTTC | TRBV7-8 | once | TRBD1 | TRBJ2-7
CASSRPQDLYEQYF | TGTGCCAGCAGCAGACCACAGGACCTATACGAGCAGTACTTC | TRBV25-1 | . | . | TRBJ2-7
CASSQVGGGLEAFF | TGTGCCAGCAGCCAAGTAGGTGGGGGCCTTGAAGCTTTCTTT | TRBV14 | many | . | TRBJ1-1
CASSLGRNYGYTF | TGTGCCAGCAGCTTGGGTAGGAACTATGGCTACACCTTC | TRBV5-6 | once | . | TRBJ1-2
CASSVDPFGSYEQYF | TGTGCCAGCAGCGTAGATCCCTTCGGGTCCTACGAGCAGTACTTC | TRBV9 | . | . | TRBJ2-7
CASRRQGFHEKLFF | TGTGCCAGTAGACGACAGGGGTTTCATGAAAAACTGTTTTTT | TRBV19 | . | TRBD1 | TRBJ1-4
CASTFEGQRAFF | TGTGCCAGCACTTTTGAGGGGCAGCGGGCTTTCTTT | TRBV2 | . | . | TRBJ1-1
CASSEVSAGYNSPLHF | TGTGCCAGCAGTGAAGTGTCGGCAGGCTATAATTCACCCCTCCACTTT | TRBV2 | . | . | TRBJ1-6
CASSRRRLGSSYNSPLHF | TGTGCCAGCAGCCGTCGAAGATTGGGAAGCTCCTATAATTCACCCCTCCACTTT | TRBV3-1/TRBV3-2 | . | . | TRBJ1-6
CASSSYRNTEAFF | TGTGCCAGCAGTTCCTACAGGAACACTGAAGCTTTCTTT | TRBV6-5 | . | . | TRBJ1-1
CASSVGTGGQDTEAFF | TGTGCCAGCAGCGTAGGGACAGGGGGCCAGGACACTGAAGCTTTCTTT | TRBV5-4 | . | TRBD1 | TRBJ1-1
CASSLDMGTEAFF | TGCGCCAGCAGCTTGGACATGGGCACTGAAGCTTTCTTT | TRBV5-1 | . | . | TRBJ1-1
CASSPSGDTGELFF | TGTGCCAGCTCACCATCAGGGGACACCGGGGAGCTGTTTTTT | TRBV18 | . | . | TRBJ2-2
CASSENRGLNTEAFF | TGTGCCAGCAGTGAGAACAGGGGGCTGAACACTGAAGCTTTCTTT | TRBV25-1 | . | TRBD1 | TRBJ1-1
CASSLGSLLQHMDTQYF | TGTGCCAGCAGCTTAGGGAGTTTACTTCAGCACATGGATACGCAGTATTTT | TRBV7-2 | . | . | TRBJ2-3
CATSRHQGTSFNEKLFF | TGTGCCACCAGCAGGCATCAAGGCACATCCTTTAATGAAAAACTGTTTTTT | TRBV15 | . | . | TRBJ1-4
CASSNKPDRDTEAFF | TGTGCCAGCAGTAACAAACCAGACAGGGATACTGAAGCTTTCTTT | TRBV2 | few | TRBD1 | TRBJ1-1
CASSDGTEAFF | TGTGCCAGCAGCGACGGGACTGAAGCTTTCTTT | TRBV7-3 | . | . | TRBJ1-1
CASSVRSGTGGRGYTF | TGTGCCAGTAGTGTGAGATCCGGGACAGGGGGCCGCGGCTACACCTTC | TRBV19 | . | TRBD1 | TRBJ1-2
CASSSQQEYNEQFF | TGCGCCAGCAGCTCACAACAGGAATACAATGAGCAGTTCTTC | TRBV5-1 | . | . | TRBJ2-1
CASSAGQGVPATNEKLFF | TGTGCCAGCAGTGCGGGTCAGGGGGTCCCAGCAACTAATGAAAAACTGTTTTTT | TRBV27 | . | TRBD1 | TRBJ1-4
CASSPGTGGRGYGYTF | TGTGCCAGCAGCCCCGGGACAGGGGGCAGGGGGTATGGCTACACCTTC | TRBV5-5 | once | TRBD1 | TRBJ1-2
CAWSPGGAGGEQYF | TGTGCCTGGAGCCCAGGGGGCGCAGGAGGCGAGCAGTACTTC | TRBV30 | . | TRBD1 | TRBJ2-7
CASSQDGPARETQYF | TGTGCCAGCAGCCAAGACGGGCCCGCTCGAGAGACCCAGTACTTC | TRBV3-1/TRBV3-2 | . | . | TRBJ2-5
CASSPLPFNEQFF | TGTGCCAGCTCACCCCTACCCTTCAATGAGCAGTTCTTC | TRBV6-5 | . | . | TRBJ2-1
CSVDGPDPNSGAYEQYF | TGCAGCGTTGACGGCCCGGATCCAAACAGTGGAGCCTACGAGCAGTACTTC | TRBV29-1 | . | . | TRBJ2-7
CASTKGTGPEQYF | TGTGCCAGCACTAAGGGGACAGGCCCCGAGCAGTACTTC | TRBV12-3/TRBV12-4 | . | TRBD1 | TRBJ2-7
CASSGFTYEQYF | TGTGCCAGCTCAGGATTTACCTACGAGCAGTACTTC | TRBV18 | . | . | TRBJ2-7
CASSLIPPPVNTEAFF | TGTGCCAGCAGCTTGATCCCCCCCCCAGTAAACACTGAAGCTTTCTTT | TRBV5-8 | . | . | TRBJ1-1
CASNFQGSNEKLFF | TGTGCCAGCAATTTTCAGGGGAGTAATGAAAAACTGTTTTTT | TRBV2 | . | . | TRBJ1-4
CASSIRGGENEQFF | TGTGCCAGTAGTATCCGGGGGGGAGAAAATGAGCAGTTCTTC | TRBV19 | . | TRBD2 | TRBJ2-1
CASSFRAETYNEQFF | TGTGCCAGCAGCTTTAGAGCGGAAACCTACAATGAGCAGTTCTTC | TRBV7-9 | many | . | TRBJ2-1
CANSSPRQGRGSNQPQHF | TGTGCCAACTCGTCGCCTAGACAGGGGAGAGGGAGCAATCAGCCCCAGCATTTT | TRBV9 | . | TRBD1 | TRBJ1-5
CASSQDLAAQETQYF | TGTGCCAGCAGCCAAGACCTAGCGGCCCAAGAGACCCAGTACTTC | TRBV3-1/TRBV3-2 | few | TRBD2 | TRBJ2-5
CASSQPGQSYNEQFF | TGTGCCAGCAGCCAACCGGGACAGTCCTACAATGAGCAGTTCTTC | TRBV7-6 | . | TRBD1 | TRBJ2-1
CASSQTVGVSPLHF | TGTGCCAGCAGCCAAACAGTCGGGGTATCACCCCTCCACTTT | TRBV3-1/TRBV3-2 | . | . | TRBJ1-6
CASSQGAAGAKNIQYF | TGTGCCAGCAGCCAAGGTGCGGCTGGGGCTAAAAACATTCAGTACTTC | TRBV3-1/TRBV3-2 | . | . | TRBJ2-4
CASSYSTGSMNTEAFF | TGTGCCAGCAGTTACTCGACAGGGAGCATGAACACTGAAGCTTTCTTT | TRBV6-5 | . | TRBD1 | TRBJ1-1
CASSDTSRGGYTF | TGCGCCAGCAGTGACACCTCCCGAGGTGGCTACACCTTC | TRBV10-2 | . | . | TRBJ1-2
CASSQGWDRAHYGYTF | TGTGCCAGCAGCCAAGGTTGGGACAGGGCTCACTATGGCTACACCTTC | TRBV3-1/TRBV3-2 | . | TRBD1 | TRBJ1-2
CANQTVDDRTNYGYTF | TGTGCCAACCAGACCGTAGATGACAGGACCAACTATGGCTACACCTTC | TRBV7-9 | . | . | TRBJ1-2
CASIPRVAGATQYF | TGTGCCAGCATCCCTAGGGTAGCCGGGGCGACCCAGTACTTC | TRBV6-5 | once | . | TRBJ2-5
CASSLTGGHQPQHF | TGTGCCAGCAGCCTCACAGGGGGCCATCAGCCCCAGCATTTT | TRBV7-2 | once | TRBD1 | TRBJ1-5
CASSLTGYEQYF | TGTGCCAGCAGCTTAACCGGGTACGAGCAGTACTTC | TRBV11-2 | . | . | TRBJ2-7